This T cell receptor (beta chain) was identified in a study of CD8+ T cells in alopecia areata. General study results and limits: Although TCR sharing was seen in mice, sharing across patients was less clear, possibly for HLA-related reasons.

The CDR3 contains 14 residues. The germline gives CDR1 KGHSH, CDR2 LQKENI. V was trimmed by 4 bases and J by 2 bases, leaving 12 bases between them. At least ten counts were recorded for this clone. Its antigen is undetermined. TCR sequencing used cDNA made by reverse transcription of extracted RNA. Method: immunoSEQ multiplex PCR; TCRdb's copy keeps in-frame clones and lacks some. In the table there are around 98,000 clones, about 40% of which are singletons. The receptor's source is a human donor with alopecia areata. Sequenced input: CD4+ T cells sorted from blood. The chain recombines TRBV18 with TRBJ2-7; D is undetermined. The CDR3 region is CASSLDLTAYEQYF. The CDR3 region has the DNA TGTGCCAGCTCACTAGACTTGACTGCCTACGAGCAGTACTTC. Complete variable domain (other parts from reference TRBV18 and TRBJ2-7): NAGVMQNPRHLVRRRGQEARLRCSPMKGHSHVYWYRQLPEEGLKFMVYLQKENIIDESGMPKERFSAEFPKEGPSILRIQQVVRGDSAAYFCASSLDLTAYEQYFGPGTRLTVT.